The 21 T cell receptor beta chains below come from one sample, sequenced in a study of shared clonotypes between healthy human individuals. TCRdb's table, derived via immunoSEQ multiplex PCR, lists solely in-frame clones and lacks some. The repertoire consists of about 1.1 million clones, with around 82% occurring once and the leading ten covering 0.5% to 0.6%. The specimen sequenced was memory CD4+ T cells from PBMCs. The subset here: CD45RA-negative fraction. The receptors come from a man between 18 and 35 years old in good health. Some clones in this sample may be carry-over from other donors' samples.

This clone is deemed medium-sized. The chain uses TRBV5-1 and TRBJ1-1, with a possible D match to TRBD1 (5 bases). The CDR3 sequence is 16 residues long. Trimming took 7 bases from V and 0 from J, leaving 19 bases between them. Germline V gene lookup returns CDR1 SGHRS and CDR2 YFSETQ. The CDR3 reads CASSGGGTNMNTEAFF. The CDR3 DNA sequence: TGCGCCAGCTCCGGCGGGGGGACCAACATGAACACTGAAGCTTTCTTT.

This clone appeared a few times. The chain combines TRBV18 with TRBJ2-3, with 7 nucleotides matching TRBD2. Germline-derived CDR1 and CDR2 are KGHSH and LQKENI. V shed 0 bases and J 4 bases; nucleotides not matched to a gene: 7. CDR3 length: 16 amino acids. DNA for the CDR3: TGTGCCAGCTCACCACCGGGCGGGGGAGAGGCAGATACGCAGTATTTT. Amino acid sequence: CASSPPGGGEADTQYF.

The gene calls are TRBV14 and TRBJ2-2; D is unresolved. This CDR3 spans 13 amino acids. Germline loops: CDR1 SGHDN, CDR2 FVKESK. Trimming stripped 7 bases from V and 5 bases from J, with 11 bases between. The CDR3, as DNA: TGTGCCAGCAACGTTCAGTGGACCGGGGAGCTGTTTTTT. Its translation is CASNVQWTGELFF.

The V call is TRBV4-2, the J call TRBJ2-1, with 9 bases fitting TRBD2. V trimming: 0 bases; J trimming: 9 bases; junction bases outside the gene matches: 9. CDR1 is LGHNA, CDR2 YNFKEQ, per germline. This CDR3 contains 16 residues. The CDR3 reads CASSQDGLAGSGEQFF. The CDR3 nucleotides are TGTGCCAGCAGCCAAGATGGGCTAGCGGGAAGTGGTGAGCAGTTCTTC.

This clone is a singleton in its sample. The chain joins TRBV4-3 to TRBJ2-7; TRBD2 might be the D (5 bases). Germline CDR1 reads LGHNA; CDR2 reads YSLEER. The V and J ends lost 3 bases and 2 bases respectively, with 14 bases between them. This CDR3 is 15 amino acids long. This CDR3 reads CASSQSLSRAYEQYF. Here the CDR3 DNA reads TGCGCCAGCAGCCAGAGCCTCTCGCGGGCCTACGAGCAGTACTTC.

V and J are TRBV13 and TRBJ2-2, with TRBD2 as a possible D gene (6 bases). The CDR3 runs to 17 residues. V lost 0 bases to trimming and J lost 4 bases, with 15 bases between them. Germline V CDR1 and CDR2: PRHDT, FYEKMQ (reference sequence). Written as DNA, the CDR3 is TGTGCCAGCAGCTTAGGAAGTGGAGGGAGGAGCACCGGGGAGCTGTTTTTT. Residues: CASSLGSGGRSTGELFF. Looking up the rest from reference TRBV13 and TRBJ2-2 gives the full variable domain: AAGVIQSPRHLIKEKRETATLKCYPIPRHDTVYWYQQGPGQDPQFLISFYEKMQSDKGSIPDRFSAQQFSDYHSELNMSSLELGDSALYFCASSLGSGGRSTGELFFGEGSRLTVL.

V and J are TRBV5-1 and TRBJ1-4; 8 nucleotides line up with TRBD1. The J segment lost 8 bases and the V segment lost 2 bases, leaving 5 bases of the junction unmatched. Germline CDR1 and CDR2: SGHRS and YFSETQ. This CDR3 is built from 14 residues. CDR3 protein: CASSFQGAEEKLFF. The CDR3 DNA is TGCGCCAGCAGCTTCCAGGGGGCGGAAGAAAAACTGTTTTTT.

The chain recombines TRBV6-1 with TRBJ1-2, with TRBD1 matching 7 bases. Germline V gene lookup returns CDR1 MNHNS and CDR2 SASEGT. This CDR3 spans 13 amino acids. The ends lost 6 bases at V and 5 bases at J; junction bases unmatched: 6. CDR3 nucleotide sequence: TGTGCCAGCAGGTCGGGACAGTCATATGGCTACACCTTC. Protein: CASRSGQSYGYTF.

This clone was seen repeatedly, ten times or more. Other DNA sequences of this sample code for an identical CDR3. The J gene is TRBJ1-5, the V gene TRBV28; D remains unclear. Germline V gene data show CDR1 as MDHEN and CDR2 as SYDVKM. CDR3 size: 14 residues. The ends were cut back, 3 bases at V and 2 bases at J, with 8 bases in the middle. CDR3 residues: CASSFEQRNQPQHF. CDR3 DNA sequence: TGTGCCAGCAGTTTTGAGCAGCGCAATCAGCCCCAGCATTTT.

The J gene is TRBJ2-5, the V gene TRBV2; maybe TRBD1 (5 bases). The V end was cut by 3 bases, the J end by 0 bases, with 8 bases between. Germline CDR1 reads SNHLY; CDR2 reads FYNNEI. CDR3 length equals 14 residues. The CDR3 DNA reads TGTGCCAGCAGTGAGGGGCAGCACCAAGAGACCCAGTACTTC. It is translated as CASSEGQHQETQYF.

The DNA for the CDR3 is TGTGCCAGCTCACCCGAGCGAGATCAGCCCCAGCATTTT. Protein product: CASSPERDQPQHF. J is TRBJ1-5 and V is TRBV18, with no clear D. The CDR3 consists of 13 residues. Deletions cut 3 bases from V and 5 bases from J, with 8 bases between. Per germline, CDR1 KGHSH and CDR2 LQKENI.

The chain is built from TRBV16 and TRBJ1-1, with unresolved D. Trimming took off 4 bases at V and 4 bases at J, with 22 bases between the two ends. CDR1 and CDR2 (germline): KGHSY, FQNENV. The CDR3 runs to 17 residues. The CDR3 is CASSPGFRTLGVTEAFF. For the CDR3, the DNA is TGTGCCAGCAGCCCAGGTTTCAGGACTTTGGGTGTCACTGAAGCTTTCTTT.

The V gene is TRBV7-8, the J gene TRBJ1-3; no clear D. Looked up from germline, CDR1 is SGHVS and CDR2 is FQNEAQ. V dropped 6 bases and J dropped 0 bases, with 24 bases sitting between them. The length of the CDR3 is 19 residues. The CDR3 sequence: CASRSPLQAGVYSGNTIYF. The CDR3 nucleotides are TGTGCCAGCAGAAGTCCCCTTCAGGCAGGCGTTTACTCTGGAAACACCATATATTTT.

The chain joins TRBV27 to TRBJ1-3; tentatively, D is TRBD1 (6 bases). V lost 3 bases and J 1 base, leaving 13 bases between the germline ends. The CDR3 consists of 16 residues. Germline V lookup: CDR1 MNHEY, CDR2 SMNVEV (reference sequence). CDR3 nucleotides: TGTGCCAGCAGTTTTTTGGGGGGGCTGTCTGGAAACACCATATATTTT. Amino acid sequence: CASSFLGGLSGNTIYF.

Remarks on this clone: Other DNA sequences in the sample encode the same CDR3. This chain connects TRBV9 to TRBJ1-2, with D perhaps matching TRBD1 (6 bases). The CDR3 runs to 13 residues. Germline loops: CDR1 SGDLS, CDR2 YYNGEE. Trimming cost V 2 bases and J 4 bases, with 9 bases left between them. The CDR3 spells CASSVGGGYGYTF. DNA for the CDR3: TGTGCCAGCAGCGTTGGGGGCGGCTATGGCTACACCTTC.

The rearrangement joins TRBV9 to TRBJ2-2; the match to TRBD2 covers 9 bases. After removal of 4 bases from V and 0 bases from J, the junction contained 4 bases not matched to a gene. Germline loops: CDR1 SGDLS, CDR2 YYNGEE. The CDR3 runs 16 residues. CDR3 protein: CASSHRLAANTGELFF. CDR3 DNA: TGTGCCAGCAGCCATCGACTAGCGGCGAACACCGGGGAGCTGTTTTTT.

This clone has a single count. The chain recombines TRBV27 with TRBJ1-4; 8 nucleotides match TRBD1. V dropped 8 bases and J dropped 5; count of bases not matched to a gene: 7. CDR3 length: 14 amino acids. Germline V gene sequence: CDR1 MNHEY, CDR2 SMNVEV (reference sequence). The CDR3 sequence is CASGDRGANEKLFF. The CDR3 nucleotides are TGTGCCAGCGGCGACAGGGGTGCGAATGAAAAACTGTTTTTT. The full variable domain, rest sourced from reference TRBV27 and TRBJ1-4, is EAQVTQNPRYLITVTGKKLTVTCSQNMNHEYMSWYRQDPGLGLRQIYYSMNVEVTDKGDVPEGYKVSRKEKRNFPLILESPSPNQTSLYFCASGDRGANEKLFFGSGTQLSVL.

As to this clone: Additional DNA sequences in this sample encode the identical CDR3. The chain recombines TRBV5-1 with TRBJ1-2; tentative D call: TRBD1 (6 bases). The CDR3 sequence is 13 residues long. Germline V CDR1 and CDR2: SGHRS, YFSETQ. The ends were cut back, 4 bases at V and 2 bases at J, with 9 bases in the middle. CDR3 amino acids: CASSPDRNYGYTF. CDR3 nucleotide sequence: TGCGCCAGCAGCCCCGACAGGAACTATGGCTACACCTTC. Filled out from reference TRBV5-1 and TRBJ1-2, the complete variable domain reads KAGVTQTPRYLIKTRGQQVTLSCSPISGHRSVSWYQQTPGQGLQFLFEYFSETQRNKGNFPGRFSGRQFSNSRSEMNVSTLELGDSALYLCASSPDRNYGYTFGSGTRLTVV.

CDR3 protein: CASSIDLRALGAFF. The CDR3 DNA reads TGTGCCAGTAGTATAGATCTCCGGGCCCTAGGAGCTTTCTTT. V and J are TRBV19 and TRBJ1-1; D gene ambiguous. The ends were cut back, 0 bases at V and 10 bases at J, with 15 bases in the middle. CDR1 and CDR2 from the germline V gene are LNHDA and SQIVND (reference sequence). There are 14 residues in the CDR3. The variable domain in full, completed from reference TRBV19 and TRBJ1-1, reads DGGITQSPKYLFRKEGQNVTLSCEQNLNHDAMYWYRQDPGQGLRLIYYSQIVNDFQKGDIAEGYSVSREKKESFPLTVTSAQKNPTAFYLCASSIDLRALGAFFGQGTRLTVV.

In its sample, this clone was seen a few times. The chain is built from TRBV28 and TRBJ1-4; 7 bases match TRBD1. Trimming cost V 5 bases and J 10 bases; bases outside gene matches: 4. Germline CDR1 is MDHEN and CDR2 is SYDVKM. There are 12 residues in the CDR3. This chain's CDR3 is CASSRDRTKLFF. The CDR3 bases are TGTGCCAGCAGTCGGGACAGAACAAAACTGTTTTTT.

The V and J genes are TRBV5-1 and TRBJ2-7; TRBD1 matches at 7 bases. After removal of 4 bases from V and 7 bases from J, the junction contained 11 bases not matched to a gene. The CDR3 contains 14 residues. Per germline, CDR1 SGHRS and CDR2 YFSETQ. The CDR3: CASSKGDSLWEQYF. The CDR3 DNA reads as TGCGCCAGCAGCAAAGGGGACAGTTTATGGGAGCAGTACTTC. The entire variable domain, with the rest obtained from reference TRBV5-1 and TRBJ2-7, is as follows: KAGVTQTPRYLIKTRGQQVTLSCSPISGHRSVSWYQQTPGQGLQFLFEYFSETQRNKGNFPGRFSGRQFSNSRSEMNVSTLELGDSALYLCASSKGDSLWEQYFGPGTRLTVT.